This T cell receptor (beta chain) was identified during a study of neoadjuvant anti-PD-1 for oral cavity cancer. Study overall: Nivolumab at 3 mg/kg was mostly given biweekly, three to four doses, pre-surgery. Around day 43, patients without progression received a fourth nivolumab dose before surgery.

Germline CDR1 reads SGHRS; CDR2 reads YFSETQ. This CDR3 contains 15 residues. V lost 1 base and J lost 2, with 11 bases in between. Specified time point: after neoadjuvant nivolumab, at surgical resection. Stage II-IVA oral cavity squamous cell carcinoma was new and untreated by systemic or radiation therapy. PBMC libraries mostly used 480 ng of input genomic DNA, with six replicates per sample. TCRdb's copy holds only in-frame clones and misses some; the assay was immunoSEQ multiplex PCR. The sample records about 14,000 clones, approximately 75% being singletons. The sample here was PBMCs, taken after nivolumab (anti-PD-1) treatment. The chain links TRBV5-1 to TRBJ2-3; no definite D call. This clonotype was obtained from a person between 40 and 85 years old with oral cavity squamous cell carcinoma. In nucleotides, the CDR3 is TGCGCCAGCAGCTTGTCCGCAGCAGTCACAGATACGCAGTATTTT. Protein product: CASSLSAAVTDTQYF. Full variable domain (outside the CDR3, taken from reference TRBV5-1 and TRBJ2-3): KAGVTQTPRYLIKTRGQQVTLSCSPISGHRSVSWYQQTPGQGLQFLFEYFSETQRNKGNFPGRFSGRQFSNSRSEMNVSTLELGDSALYLCASSLSAAVTDTQYFGPGTRLTVL.